The T cell receptor beta chain described here comes from a study of T cell changes during pregnancy in multiple sclerosis. The CDR3 extends over 16 amino acids. Germline V gene data show CDR1 as LGHNA and CDR2 as YNFKEQ. V lost 2 bases, J lost 4 bases, and 6 bases stayed unmatched. Assay used: immunoSEQ multiplex PCR; TCRdb lists only in-frame clones, some missing. Of about 110,000 clones in the sample, roughly 92% were seen once. The J gene is TRBJ2-2, the V gene TRBV4-2, with 8 bases aligning to TRBD1. Sequencing was performed on peripheral blood, taken in the third trimester of pregnancy. This receptor was taken from a female donor in good health, enrolled as a control in a pregnancy study. This CDR3 reads CASSQPDRAGTGELFF. In DNA, the CDR3 is TGTGCCAGCAGCCAACCGGACAGGGCGGGCACCGGGGAGCTGTTTTTT.